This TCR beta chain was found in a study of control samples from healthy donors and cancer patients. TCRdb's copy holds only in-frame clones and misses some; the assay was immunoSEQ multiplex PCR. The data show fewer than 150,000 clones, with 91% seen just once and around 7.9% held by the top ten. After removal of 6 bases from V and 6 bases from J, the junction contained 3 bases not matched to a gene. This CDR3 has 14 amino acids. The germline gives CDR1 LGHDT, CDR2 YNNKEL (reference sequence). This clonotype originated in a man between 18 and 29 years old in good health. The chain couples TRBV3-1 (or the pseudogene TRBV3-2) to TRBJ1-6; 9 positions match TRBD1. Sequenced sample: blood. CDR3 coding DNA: TGTGCCAGCAGACAGGGGGCAAGTAATTCACCCCTCCACTTT. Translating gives CASRQGASNSPLHF.